A single sample gave rise to the 30 T cell receptor beta chains below, sequenced in a study of blood T cell repertoires in COVID-19. Clones were sequenced by immunoSEQ multiplex PCR, and TCRdb holds only the in-frame ones, with some missing. The sample comprises approximately 400,000 clones, roughly 87% of which are singletons, and 5% to 6% rests with the top ten. Material: PBMCs or T cells enriched from blood (not recorded which). These receptors were obtained from a woman aged 45-59 years who had recovered from COVID-19.

V and J are TRBV6-5 and TRBJ2-1; 8 bases are shared with TRBD2. There are 15 residues in the CDR3. V lost 5 bases, J lost 5 bases, and 8 bases stayed unmatched. Germline loops: CDR1 MNHEY, CDR2 SVGAGI. In DNA form, the CDR3 reads TGTGCCAGCAGTCTCAGCGGGAGTGACCACAATGAGCAGTTCTTC. Its protein product is CASSLSGSDHNEQFF.

With respect to this clone: Other nucleotide sequences from this sample produce the same CDR3. This chain uses TRBV3-1 (or the pseudogene TRBV3-2) with TRBJ1-2; maybe TRBD1 (5 bases). The V and J ends lost 4 bases and 5 bases respectively, with 8 bases between them. This CDR3 has 12 amino acids. CDR1 LGHDT and CDR2 YNNKEL come from the germline V gene (reference sequence). The CDR3 DNA is TGTGCCAGCAGCCCCGACAGTTATGGCTACACCTTC. Protein: CASSPDSYGYTF.

This clone was counted a few times. The rearrangement joins TRBV6-2 or TRBV6-3 to TRBJ1-2; no clear D gene. Trimming removed 2 bases from V and 1 base from J, with 8 bases in between. Germline V gene sequence: CDR1 MNHEY, CDR2 SVGEGT. The CDR3 has 14 amino acids. The CDR3 DNA follows: TGTGCCAGCAGTTACAGAGGGAGTAACTATGGCTACACCTTC. Residues: CASSYRGSNYGYTF.

With regard to this clone: The sample has other DNA sequences that encode this CDR3 too. The gene calls are TRBV29-1 and TRBJ1-1, with a possible D match to TRBD1 (5 bases). The CDR3 totals 10 residues. Per germline, CDR1 SQVTM and CDR2 ANQGSEA. Between the trimmed V and J ends, which lost 6 bases and 6 bases, there was a span of 8 bases. CDR3 coding DNA: TGCAGCGTGGAGGGGCCTGAAGCTTTCTTT. This sequence encodes CSVEGPEAFF.

This chain connects TRBV2 to TRBJ2-7, with TRBD2 as a possible D gene (6 bases). The germline V and J ends were trimmed by 7 bases and 6 bases, with 19 bases remaining between them. CDR3 length equals 14 residues. Germline loops: CDR1 SNHLY, CDR2 FYNNEI. The chain's CDR3 is CASIDRDSNSEQYF. CDR3 DNA: TGTGCCAGCATCGACCGGGACTCTAATAGCGAGCAGTACTTC. Filled out from reference TRBV2 and TRBJ2-7, the complete variable domain reads EPEVTQTPSHQVTQMGQEVILRCVPISNHLYFYWYRQILGQKVEFLVSFYNNEISEKSEIFDDQFSVERPDGSNFTLKIRSTKLEDSAMYFCASIDRDSNSEQYFGPGTRLTVT.

The J gene is TRBJ1-1, the V gene TRBV30; weak D call: TRBD1 (6 bases). This CDR3 is built from 11 residues. Trimming cost V 4 bases and J 8 bases, with 11 bases left between them. CDR1 GTSNPN and CDR2 SVGIG come from the germline V gene (reference sequence). CDR3 loop: CAWISGGEAFF. Written as DNA, the CDR3 is TGTGCCTGGATATCTGGGGGCGAAGCTTTCTTT.

The chain employs TRBV27 and TRBJ1-2; D is perhaps TRBD1 (5 bases). From germline, CDR1 is MNHEY and CDR2 SMNVEV (reference sequence). The CDR3 has 19 residues. Deletions cut 3 bases from V and 4 bases from J, with 27 bases between. CDR3 loop: CASSFTLKEPEGSLYGYTF. CDR3 sequence (DNA): TGTGCCAGCAGTTTCACCCTCAAGGAGCCGGAGGGGTCCCTCTATGGCTACACCTTC.

The chain is built from TRBV21-1 and TRBJ1-2; the D segment call TRBD1 is taken from the table without a DNA check. TRBV21-1 is an annotated pseudogene. This CDR3 region has 17 residues. The CDR3 nucleotides are TGTGCCAGCAGCACCCGACAGACGCCCCCATATACCTATGGCTACACCTTC. Protein sequence: CASSTRQTPPYTYGYTF.

The genes are TRBV7-9 and TRBJ2-5, with a weak D call TRBD2 (5 bases). The CDR3 covers 16 residues. CDR1 and CDR2 (germline): SEHNR, FQNEAQ (reference sequence). Between the trimmed V and J ends, which lost 4 bases and 0 bases, there was a span of 15 bases. CDR3 loop: CASSSPARGHQETQYF. The CDR3 nucleotides read TGTGCCAGCAGCTCACCGGCTCGGGGTCACCAAGAGACCCAGTACTTC.

This sequence joins TRBV5-1 and TRBJ1-1; 9 bases fit TRBD1. Germline-derived CDR1 and CDR2 are SGHRS and YFSETQ. V lost 3 bases to trimming and J lost 3 bases; unmatched junction nucleotides: 12. This CDR3 spans 17 amino acids. The CDR3 protein is CASSSAPTGGSYTEAFF. CDR3 coding DNA: TGCGCCAGCAGCTCGGCCCCAACAGGGGGCAGTTACACTGAAGCTTTCTTT.

The V call is TRBV6-5, the J call TRBJ1-5; D uncertain. Germline CDR1 reads MNHEY; CDR2 reads SVGAGI. Trimming cost V 7 bases and J 0 bases, with 7 bases left between them. The CDR3 is 13 residues long. CDR3 sequence reads: CASTQNSNQPQHF. CDR3 DNA sequence: TGTGCCAGCACACAGAATAGCAATCAGCCCCAGCATTTT.

The gene calls are TRBV19 and TRBJ2-5; 8 positions agree with TRBD2. The V and J ends lost 2 bases and 1 base, in that order; junction bases with no gene match: 3. Germline V gene lookup returns CDR1 LNHDA and CDR2 SQIVND (reference sequence). The CDR3 is made up of 15 amino acids. This CDR3 reads CASSITRGGQETQYF. The CDR3, as DNA: TGTGCCAGTAGTATAACCCGGGGGGGCCAAGAGACCCAGTACTTC.

The chain carries TRBV7-8 and TRBJ1-2, with unresolved D. V was shortened by 4 bases and J by 6 bases, with 15 bases between the two germline ends. CDR3 size: 14 residues. Germline-derived CDR1 and CDR2 are SGHVS and FQNEAQ. The CDR3 DNA is TGTGCCAGCAGCTCAGTCACCGCGGCGGATGGCTACACCTTC. This sequence encodes CASSSVTAADGYTF.

This chain uses TRBV4-2 with TRBJ2-1, with D tentatively TRBD2 (6 bases). CDR1 is LGHNA, CDR2 YNFKEQ, per germline. The CDR3 runs 19 residues. V was clipped by 0 bases and J by 6 bases, with 24 bases between them. The CDR3 DNA reads TGTGCCAGCAGCCAAGATGTCATCCCAGCGGAGGGACGGGCCAATGAGCAGTTCTTC. The encoded protein is CASSQDVIPAEGRANEQFF.

J is TRBJ1-2 and V is TRBV5-1; D ambiguous. Germline assignment: CDR1 SGHRS and CDR2 YFSETQ. The V and J ends lost 2 bases and 5 bases respectively, with 10 bases between them. CDR3 length: 13 amino acids. In DNA form, the CDR3 reads TGCGCCAGCAGCTTCCAACGGGAATATGGCTACACCTTC. It translates to CASSFQREYGYTF.

This chain uses TRBV6-5 with TRBJ1-2, with D uncertain. The V gene lost 4 bases and the J gene lost 4 bases, with 19 bases spanning the gap. Germline V gene data show CDR1 as MNHEY and CDR2 as SVGAGI. The CDR3 contains 16 residues. The CDR3 here is CASSSNPTGRGYGYTF. CDR3 DNA sequence: TGTGCCAGCAGTTCCAATCCGACCGGCCGGGGCTATGGCTACACCTTC.

V gene TRBV5-6 combines with J gene TRBJ1-1; possibly TRBD1 for D (5 bases). Germline V gene sequence: CDR1 SGHDT, CDR2 YYEEEE. The V end lost 0 bases, the J end lost 6 bases, and 15 bases lay between the germline ends. This CDR3 is built from 15 residues. This chain's CDR3 is CASSLERRGTSEAFF. CDR3 coding DNA: TGTGCCAGCAGCTTGGAGCGGAGAGGGACTTCTGAAGCTTTCTTT.

The DNA for the CDR3 is TGTGCCAGCAGCTCTTCCACACGGCTAGATGGCTACACCTTC. Residues: CASSSSTRLDGYTF. The chain carries TRBV7-8 and TRBJ1-2, with D unresolved. V was pared by 4 bases and J by 6 bases, with 15 bases between. Germline values: CDR1 SGHVS, CDR2 FQNEAQ. This CDR3 region has 14 residues.

The chain uses TRBV19 and TRBJ2-7; 8 bases map to TRBD2. The V gene's germline CDR1 is LNHDA and CDR2 SQIVND (reference sequence). V lost 3 bases, J lost 2 bases, and 15 bases stayed unmatched. The CDR3 loop spans 18 amino acids. The CDR3 DNA sequence: TGTGCCAGTAGTATCAAGGCTTTAAGCGGGAGTGGGACCTACGAGCAGTACTTC. This sequence encodes CASSIKALSGSGTYEQYF. The full variable domain, completed using reference TRBV19 and TRBJ2-7, is DGGITQSPKYLFRKEGQNVTLSCEQNLNHDAMYWYRQDPGQGLRLIYYSQIVNDFQKGDIAEGYSVSREKKESFPLTVTSAQKNPTAFYLCASSIKALSGSGTYEQYFGPGTRLTVT.

The V call is TRBV19, the J call TRBJ2-2; D might be TRBD1 (6 bases). The length of the CDR3 is 16 residues. Germline V gene sequence: CDR1 LNHDA, CDR2 SQIVND (reference sequence). V lost 1 base and J 0 bases, leaving 9 bases between the germline ends. In DNA form, the CDR3 reads TGTGCCAGTAGTATAGTCCCAGGGGCGAACACCGGGGAGCTGTTTTTT. Amino acid sequence: CASSIVPGANTGELFF.

V usage is TRBV7-9 and J usage is TRBJ2-1, with 10 bases that match TRBD2. The trim removed 0 bases at V and 15 bases at J, leaving 11 bases unmatched. The CDR3 sequence is 15 residues long. The germline gives CDR1 SEHNR, CDR2 FQNEAQ (reference sequence). The CDR3 spells CASSLASGAGGPRFF. The DNA for the CDR3 is TGTGCCAGCAGCTTAGCGTCAGGAGCGGGGGGGCCGCGGTTCTTC.

V is TRBV30 and J is TRBJ1-2; 7 bases match TRBD1. Germline V CDR1 and CDR2: GTSNPN, SVGIG (reference sequence). Unmatched junction bases numbered 3, after V lost 3 bases and J lost 2 bases. This CDR3 is built from 13 residues. The DNA of the CDR3 is TGTGCCTGGAGGGGGGGACAGAACTATGGCTACACCTTC. This gives the protein CAWRGGQNYGYTF.

The V gene is TRBV4-2, the J gene TRBJ1-2; the D gene is possibly TRBD1 (5 bases). Germline loops: CDR1 LGHNA, CDR2 YNFKEQ. The CDR3 sequence is 14 residues long. V lost 1 base and J 8 bases, leaving 14 bases between the germline ends. CDR3 sequence (DNA): TGTGCCAGCAGCCAAGTTCAGGGTGTAGGAGGCTACACCTTC. Translated: CASSQVQGVGGYTF.

The chain couples TRBV5-5 to TRBJ1-4; 8 bases match TRBD1. The V gene end was trimmed by 4 bases and the J gene end by 0 bases; junction bases not matched to a gene: 2. The germline CDR1 and CDR2 sequences are SGHKS and YYEKEE (reference sequence). The CDR3 consists of 15 residues. The CDR3 sequence is CASSKQGATNEKLFF. The CDR3 DNA follows: TGTGCCAGCAGCAAACAGGGGGCAACTAATGAAAAACTGTTTTTT.

This rearrangement joins TRBV7-9 to TRBJ2-7; 11 bases align to TRBD2. From germline, CDR1 is SEHNR and CDR2 FQNEAQ (reference sequence). V was clipped by 5 bases and J by 4 bases; unmatched bases: 7. This CDR3 region has 15 residues. DNA for the CDR3: TGTGCCAGCAGCGCTAGCGGGGGGCTCCCTTACGAGCAGTACTTC. This gives the protein CASSASGGLPYEQYF. Full variable domain (rest looked up from reference TRBV7-9 and TRBJ2-7): DTGVSQNPRHKITKRGQNVTFRCDPISEHNRLYWYRQTLGQGPEFLTYFQNEAQLEKSRLLSDRFSAERPKGSFSTLEIQRTEQGDSAMYLCASSASGGLPYEQYFGPGTRLTVT.

The chain is built from TRBV20-1 and TRBJ2-1, with 15 nucleotides matching TRBD2. This CDR3 region has 18 residues. Germline V gives CDR1 DFQATT, CDR2 SNEGSKA (reference sequence). After removal of 3 bases from V and 2 bases from J, the junction contained 8 bases not matched to a gene. CDR3 coding DNA: TGCAGTGCTAGTCTGGGGACTAGCGGGAGGTTCACCTACAATGAGCAGTTCTTC. This codes for CSASLGTSGRFTYNEQFF.

The chain combines TRBV4-2 with TRBJ2-1, with TRBD2 as a possible D gene (6 bases). The CDR3 runs 19 residues. Germline values: CDR1 LGHNA, CDR2 YNFKEQ. Deletions cut 0 bases from V and 6 bases from J, with 24 bases between. CDR3 sequence (DNA): TGTGCCAGCAGCCAAGAAGGTAGAACTGGCGGGAAGTTTTTCAATGAGCAGTTCTTC. Translated: CASSQEGRTGGKFFNEQFF.

CDR3 in amino acids: CASSLDREQFF. CDR3 nucleotide sequence: TGTGCCAGCAGCTTGGATCGGGAACAGTTCTTC. The chain combines TRBV5-4 with TRBJ2-1, with D perhaps TRBD2 (5 bases). Germline V gives CDR1 SGHNT, CDR2 YYREEE (reference sequence). The length of the CDR3 is 11 residues. With 0 bases removed from V and 13 bases from J, the gap between germline ends came to 8 bases.

V and J are TRBV19 and TRBJ2-6; D may be TRBD2 (5 bases). Trimming removed 5 bases at V and 3 bases at J, with 14 bases between. CDR1 and CDR2 (germline): LNHDA, SQIVND (reference sequence). There are 16 residues in the CDR3. The CDR3 spells CASSSPARGGANVLTF. CDR3 DNA: TGTGCCAGTAGTTCTCCGGCTCGGGGTGGGGCCAACGTCCTGACTTTC.

This chain joins TRBV15 and TRBJ2-5, with D tentatively TRBD1 (5 bases). The CDR3 runs 17 residues. Per germline, CDR1 LNHNV and CDR2 YYDKDF (reference sequence). V dropped 0 bases and J dropped 4 bases, with 18 bases sitting between them. The CDR3 nucleotides are TGTGCCACCAGCAGAGAATATGGGCAGGGAAGGGGAGAGACCCAGTACTTC. This sequence encodes CATSREYGQGRGETQYF.